The sequence of this TCR beta chain was determined in a study of beta chain features in type 1 diabetes. Study conclusions and caveats: Diminished insertions and augmented deletions at VDJ junctions characterized type 1 diabetes patients. A greater similarity of naive, central memory and Treg TCRB repertoires was seen among patients than among healthy donors.

Losses at the gene ends were 1 base for V and 5 bases for J; bases not matched to a gene: 4. CDR1 is SEHNR, CDR2 FQNEAQ, per germline (reference sequence). The CDR3 runs to 15 residues. This clone has more than one count but fewer than ten. Its antigen is not identified. Reverse transcribing all isolated RNA meant expressed TCRB transcripts were sequenced. Sequencing used immunoSEQ multiplex PCR; TCRdb keeps in-frame clones, though not all of them. The table includes almost 350,000 clones, 8% detected once. The chain employs TRBV7-9 and TRBJ2-5; TRBD2 agrees at 10 bases. The source of this sequence is a woman between 18 and 29 years old in good health. Sequenced material: central memory CD4+ T cells from blood. The DNA for the CDR3 is TGTGCCAGCAGCTTAGGCATAGCGGGAGGCGAGACCCAGTACTTC. Residues: CASSLGIAGGETQYF. Combining the CDR3 with reference TRBV7-9 and TRBJ2-5 gives the whole variable domain DTGVSQNPRHKITKRGQNVTFRCDPISEHNRLYWYRQTLGQGPEFLTYFQNEAQLEKSRLLSDRFSAERPKGSFSTLEIQRTEQGDSAMYLCASSLGIAGGETQYFGPGTRLLVL.